The 5 T cell receptor beta chains in this list originate from one sample, sequenced in a study of OX40 agonist ivuxolimab in advanced cancers. Assay used: immunoSEQ multiplex PCR; TCRdb lists only in-frame clones, some missing. The sample shows approximately 63,000 clones, over 75% of them seen only once. The sample here was CD4+ or CD8+ T cells sorted from blood, taken in a trial of the OX40 agonist ivuxolimab. Source of these receptors: an adult with an advanced solid tumor such as melanoma, head and neck, liver or kidney cancer.

This clone has just one count. The chain joins TRBV27 to TRBJ2-2; D ambiguous. The germline V gene has CDR1 MNHEY and CDR2 SMNVEV (reference sequence). CDR3 size: 13 residues. V lost 4 bases and J 5 bases, leaving 8 bases between the germline ends. The CDR3 is CASSSVTTGELFF. The CDR3 bases are TGTGCCAGCAGTTCCGTTACGACCGGGGAGCTGTTTTTT.

Remarks on this clone: The same CDR3 is also encoded by other DNA sequences in this sample. This rearrangement joins TRBV19 to TRBJ1-1, with D unclear. The CDR3 runs to 13 residues. The ends were cut back, 2 bases at V and 1 base at J, with 5 bases in the middle. CDR1 is LNHDA and CDR2 is SQIVND in the germline V gene (reference sequence). CDR3 protein: CASSIFGNTEAFF. The CDR3 coding sequence is TGTGCCAGTAGTATATTCGGGAACACTGAAGCTTTCTTT.

As concerns this clone: This sample also contains other DNA sequences that code for the same CDR3. The chain recombines TRBV9 with TRBJ2-3, with D tentatively TRBD1 (6 bases). The V gene lost 1 base and the J gene lost 4 bases, with 10 bases spanning the gap. CDR1 and CDR2 from the germline V gene are SGDLS and YYNGEE. The length of the CDR3 is 14 residues. CDR3: CASSVLRGADTQYF. The CDR3 DNA sequence: TGTGCCAGCAGCGTACTCAGGGGCGCAGATACGCAGTATTTT.

The chain couples TRBV29-1 to TRBJ2-1; D is unresolved. This CDR3 comprises 12 residues. The V end lost 2 bases, the J end lost 7 bases, and 9 bases lay between the germline ends. Germline-derived CDR1 and CDR2 are SQVTM and ANQGSEA. CDR3 loop: CSVESSVNEQFF. CDR3 DNA sequence: TGCAGCGTTGAATCCTCGGTAAATGAGCAGTTCTTC.

CDR3: CASSEDNSPLHF. CDR3 DNA: TGTGCCAGCAGCGAGGATAATTCACCCCTCCACTTT. The chain recombines TRBV5-4 with TRBJ1-6; D remains unclear. V shed 4 bases and J shed 5 bases, with 4 bases lying between them. Germline values: CDR1 SGHNT, CDR2 YYREEE (reference sequence). This CDR3 is built from 12 residues. Based on the CDR3 plus reference TRBV5-4 and TRBJ1-6, the full variable domain is ETGVTQSPTHLIKTRGQQVTLRCSSQSGHNTVSWYQQALGQGPQFIFQYYREEENGRGNFPPRFSGLQFPNYSSELNVNALELDDSALYLCASSEDNSPLHFGNGTRLTVT.